This passage covers 15 T cell receptor beta chains from one sample sequenced in a study of T-cell reconstitution after alpha-beta-depleted transplantation in children. Unique molecular identifiers featured in how the TCRbeta library was prepared. MiXCR, applied by TCRdb to the PCR reads, yields one record per CDR3 protein. Of about 300,000 distinct CDR3 sequences in the sample, about a tenth were seen once. The specimen comprised PBMCs, sampled before TCRalphabeta/CD19-depleted stem cell transplant. The source of these receptors is a boy under two years old with acute myeloid leukemia, due to receive a stem cell transplant.

About this clonotype: A much larger clone lies a single base off, so this may be a read error. This chain uses TRBV29-1 with TRBJ2-1, with 10 positions matching TRBD2. The CDR3 sequence is 18 residues long. Germline V lookup: CDR1 SQVTM, CDR2 ANQGSEA. CDR3 amino acids: CSVARLAGLGRTYDEQFF. In DNA, the CDR3 is TGCAGCGTTGCCCGACTAGCGGGCCTAGGGAGGACCTACGATGAGCAGTTCTTC.

This clonotype came up many times. The gene calls are TRBV12-3 or TRBV12-4 and TRBJ1-1, with D unclear. Trimming took 5 bases from V and 1 from J, leaving 11 bases between them. This CDR3 region has 14 residues. The CDR3, as DNA: TGTGCCAGCAGTCTTAGGATAAAGAACACTGAAGCTTTCTTT. Its protein is CASSLRIKNTEAFF.

The V call is TRBV7-4, the J call TRBJ2-3, with 11 bases that match TRBD1. Germline values: CDR1 SGHVT, CDR2 SQSDAQ. The CDR3 is made up of 17 amino acids. With 5 bases clipped from V and 1 base from J, the junction kept 8 bases outside the gene matches. The CDR3 DNA follows: TGTGCCAGCAGCCGTCGGACAGGGGGCTTAGGCACAGATACGCAGTATTTT. This sequence encodes CASSRRTGGLGTDTQYF.

This rearrangement joins TRBV6-2 or TRBV6-3 to TRBJ1-5, with no clear D. CDR3 size: 18 residues. V gave up 4 bases and J gave up 2 bases, with 21 bases separating them. Germline CDR1 MNHEY, CDR2 SVGEGT. CDR3 nucleotides: TGTGCCAGCAGTTCCCGGTATGGATTGCATTCTGGCAATCAGCCCCAGCATTTT. Protein sequence: CASSSRYGLHSGNQPQHF.

This clonotype was seen ten or more times. The rearrangement links TRBV10-3 to TRBJ2-5, with D possibly matching TRBD2 (6 bases). CDR3 length equals 13 residues. CDR1 ENHRY and CDR2 SYGVKD come from the germline V gene. V gave up 6 bases and J gave up 5 bases, with 13 bases separating them. The DNA for the CDR3 is TGTGCCATCAGCCGGGAGTCGGAGGAGACCCAGTACTTC. Protein sequence: CAISRESEETQYF.

Ten or more counts support this clonotype. The gene calls are TRBV20-1 and TRBJ1-6; D ambiguous. Germline CDR1 reads DFQATT; CDR2 reads SNEGSKA (reference sequence). The CDR3 contains 13 residues. Trimming removed 0 bases at V and 6 bases at J, with 6 bases between. The CDR3, as DNA: TGCAGTGCTAGAGATCAACTTAATTCACCCCTCCACTTT. This gives the protein CSARDQLNSPLHF.

V gene TRBV12-3 or TRBV12-4 combines with J gene TRBJ2-1, with 14 positions matching TRBD2. The CDR3 has 17 residues. With V trimmed by 4 bases and J by 5 bases, 7 bases remained unmatched. The CDR3 coding sequence is TGTGCCAGCAGTTCCGCGGGGACTAGCGGGAGTAACAATGAGCAGTTCTTC. It encodes CASSSAGTSGSNNEQFF.

This clonotype was counted ten times or more. The V gene is TRBV24-1, the J gene TRBJ2-2; no clear D gene. V dropped 6 bases and J dropped 1 base, with 11 bases sitting between them. Germline CDR1 KGHDR, CDR2 SFDVKD. This CDR3 contains 15 residues. CDR3 sequence reads: CATSPSGMNTGELFF. The CDR3 DNA follows: TGTGCCACCAGTCCGTCGGGCATGAACACCGGGGAGCTGTTTTTT.

Ten or more counts support this clonotype. The chain carries TRBV12-3 or TRBV12-4 and TRBJ2-5; D unresolved. The germline V and J ends were trimmed by 1 base and 7 bases, with 19 bases remaining between them. CDR3 length equals 16 residues. CDR3 protein: CASSLGLQAAVGTQYF. Written as DNA, the CDR3 is TGTGCCAGCAGTTTAGGCTTGCAGGCAGCCGTGGGGACCCAGTACTTC.

This clonotype has just a few counts. The V call is TRBV9, the J call TRBJ2-1; TRBD2 matches at 7 bases. Trimming at V came to 0 bases and at J to 7 bases, leaving 1 base not matched to a gene. Germline V CDR1 and CDR2: SGDLS, YYNGEE. CDR3 size: 13 residues. The CDR3 here is CASSVGSGNEQFF. CDR3 sequence (DNA): TGTGCCAGCAGCGTAGGTAGCGGGAATGAGCAGTTCTTC.

The chain couples TRBV24-1 to TRBJ2-1; TRBD1 matches 9 bases. Per germline, CDR1 KGHDR and CDR2 SFDVKD. The junction had 5 bases not matched to a gene; V was cut back by 1 base and J by 8 bases. The CDR3 runs to 15 residues. The CDR3 here is CATSDLADRGYEQFF. CDR3 sequence (DNA): TGTGCCACCAGTGATTTAGCGGACAGGGGATATGAGCAGTTCTTC.

This clonotype was counted many times. The gene calls are TRBV18 and TRBJ2-5, with D unresolved. V lost 5 bases and J lost 4, with 5 bases in between. The CDR3 totals 11 residues. Germline V gene data show CDR1 as KGHSH and CDR2 as LQKENI. The CDR3 bases are TGTGCCAGCTCAGCCTCAGAGACCCAGTACTTC. Amino acid sequence: CASSASETQYF.

This clonotype was seen many times. This rearrangement joins TRBV10-3 to TRBJ2-2; D gene uncertain. Germline CDR1 is ENHRY and CDR2 is SYGVKD. The CDR3 sequence is 14 residues long. V was shortened by 5 bases and J by 4 bases, with 11 bases between the two germline ends. CDR3 protein: CAISSTGVTGELFF. DNA of the CDR3: TGTGCCATCAGTTCGACCGGCGTCACCGGGGAGCTGTTTTTT.

This clonotype was detected ten times or more. This sequence joins TRBV29-1 and TRBJ1-2; possible D gene TRBD1, 6 bases. The V and J ends lost 0 bases and 5 bases respectively, with 19 bases between them. The CDR3 length is 16 residues. Germline loops: CDR1 SQVTM, CDR2 ANQGSEA. The CDR3 DNA sequence: TGCAGCGTTGAAGATCCCGGGTGGACAGATGTTTATGGCTACACCTTC. Translation: CSVEDPGWTDVYGYTF.

The chain joins TRBV29-1 to TRBJ2-5; 7 nucleotides agree with TRBD1. Per germline, CDR1 SQVTM and CDR2 ANQGSEA. J gave up 2 bases and V 7 bases, and 1 base lay outside the gene matches. The CDR3 has 11 residues. The DNA for the CDR3 is TGCAGCGCGGACAGGCAAGAGACCCAGTACTTC. It specifies CSADRQETQYF.